These 23 T cell receptor beta chains originate from one sample sequenced in a study of CD8+ T cells in alopecia areata. Reverse transcription of extracted RNA yielded cDNA, which provided the sequencing template. The repertoire was sequenced with immunoSEQ multiplex PCR; TCRdb's copy has only in-frame clones and lacks some. The sample shows about 150,000 clones, around 55% of them seen only once. Sequenced material: CD8+ T cells sorted from blood, taken at week 0. These receptors originate from a human donor with alopecia areata.

The chain joins TRBV6-5 to TRBJ2-7; TRBD1 might be the D (5 bases). This CDR3 is 14 amino acids long. V lost 5 bases, J lost 0 bases, and 11 bases lay in between. Germline-derived CDR1 and CDR2 are MNHEY and SVGAGI. The CDR3 nucleotides read TGTGCCAGCAGTAGGTGGGGCGACTCCTACGAGCAGTACTTC. This sequence encodes CASSRWGDSYEQYF.

The chain recombines TRBV29-1 with TRBJ1-1; the D is unclear. The CDR3 runs to 13 residues. The germline V gene has CDR1 SQVTM and CDR2 ANQGSEA. Trimming removed 4 bases at V and 0 bases at J, with 9 bases between. CDR3 protein: CSVVPPMNTEAFF. CDR3 in DNA: TGCAGCGTTGTGCCACCAATGAACACTGAAGCTTTCTTT.

The genes are TRBV4-1 and TRBJ2-5; D ambiguous. CDR3 length equals 13 residues. The germline CDR1 and CDR2 sequences are MGHRA and YSYEKL. Trimming removed 8 bases at V and 3 bases at J, with 13 bases between. DNA for the CDR3: TGCGCCAGCTCCGAATGGGCGGAAGAGACCCAGTACTTC. This translates into CASSEWAEETQYF.

This clone was counted once. J is TRBJ1-1 and V is TRBV5-1, with D tentatively TRBD1 (6 bases). Germline loops: CDR1 SGHRS, CDR2 YFSETQ. The length of the CDR3 is 14 residues. V shed 0 bases and J shed 2 bases, with 8 bases lying between them. CDR3 amino acids: CASSLGTENTEAFF. CDR3 coding DNA: TGCGCCAGCAGCTTGGGGACAGAAAACACTGAAGCTTTCTTT.

The chain couples TRBV9 to TRBJ2-7, with D maybe TRBD1 (5 bases). CDR1 SGDLS and CDR2 YYNGEE come from the germline V gene. Trimming pared 0 bases from V and 3 bases from J, leaving 10 bases between. The CDR3 is 14 residues long. The DNA of the CDR3 is TGTGCCAGCAGCGTAGGAGACAGACTCTACGAGCAGTACTTC. Translating it yields CASSVGDRLYEQYF. Combining the CDR3 with reference TRBV9 and TRBJ2-7 gives the whole variable domain DSGVTQTPKHLITATGQRVTLRCSPRSGDLSVYWYQQSLDQGLQFLIQYYNGEERAKGNILERFSAQQFPDLHSELNLSSLELGDSALYFCASSVGDRLYEQYFGPGTRLTVT.

This clone turned up a few times. The chain couples TRBV29-1 to TRBJ2-7; D ambiguous. V was trimmed by 6 bases and J by 5 bases, leaving 11 bases between them. The CDR3 loop spans 11 amino acids. In germline, CDR1 is SQVTM, CDR2 ANQGSEA. The CDR3 region has the DNA TGCAGCGTCCTCGTGGGGAACGAGCAGTACTTC. It translates to CSVLVGNEQYF.

CDR3 in amino acids: CAWSPVMNTEAFF. CDR3 DNA sequence: TGTGCCTGGAGTCCGGTCATGAACACTGAAGCTTTCTTT. The rearrangement uses TRBV30 and TRBJ1-1; D not resolved. The V gene's germline CDR1 is GTSNPN and CDR2 SVGIG (reference sequence). The CDR3 runs 13 residues. The ends were cut back, 2 bases at V and 0 bases at J, with 7 bases in the middle. The variable domain in full, with the rest retrieved from reference TRBV30 and TRBJ1-1, is SQTIHQWPATLVQPVGSPLSLECTVEGTSNPNLYWYRQAAGRGLQLLFYSVGIGQISSEVPQNLSASRPQDRQFILSSKKLLLSDSGFYLCAWSPVMNTEAFFGQGTRLTVV.

This clone was observed a few times. The chain links TRBV14 to TRBJ2-7; unclear D gene. This CDR3 is 12 amino acids long. Per the germline V gene, CDR1 is SGHDN and CDR2 is FVKESK. With 0 bases removed from V and 6 bases from J, the gap between germline ends came to 6 bases. The chain's CDR3 is CASSQENGEQYF. The CDR3 DNA is TGTGCCAGCAGCCAAGAAAACGGCGAGCAGTACTTC.

This rearrangement joins TRBV10-3 to TRBJ2-7, with no clear D. The V end lost 7 bases, the J end lost 3 bases, and 13 bases lay between the germline ends. From germline, CDR1 is ENHRY and CDR2 SYGVKD. There are 13 residues in the CDR3. The CDR3 DNA reads TGTGCCATCAAAGATACCGGTGACTACGAGCAGTACTTC. It specifies CAIKDTGDYEQYF.

This clone was observed a handful of times. The chain is built from TRBV4-3 and TRBJ2-3; no firm D call. Trimming cost V 5 bases and J 1 base, with 10 bases left between them. The V gene's germline CDR1 is LGHNA and CDR2 YSLEER. The CDR3 has 14 amino acids. This CDR3 reads CASSSARGTDTQYF. DNA of the CDR3: TGCGCCAGCAGCTCAGCACGGGGCACAGATACGCAGTATTTT.

V is TRBV11-2 and J is TRBJ2-1; the match to TRBD2 covers 12 bases. The CDR3 extends over 15 amino acids. Germline lookup yields CDR1 SGHAT and CDR2 FQNNGV. Germline trimming cut 7 bases from V and 7 bases from J; bases unmatched to any gene: 8. CDR3 region: CASTITSGRYNEQFF. The CDR3 bases are TGTGCCAGCACCATAACTAGCGGGAGGTATAATGAGCAGTTCTTC.

This clone was seen a handful of times. This chain links TRBV23-1 with TRBJ2-7, with D maybe TRBD1 (6 bases). TRBV23-1 is known as an ORF, though its function is uncertain. The CDR3 extends over 15 amino acids. With 4 bases removed from V and 5 bases from J, the gap between germline ends came to 18 bases. This chain's CDR3 is CASSRRSGTNHEQYF. Written as DNA, the CDR3 is TGCGCCAGCAGTCGACGATCCGGGACAAACCACGAGCAGTACTTC.

CDR3: CASSFGGRGRGETQYF. CDR3 in DNA: TGTGCCAGCAGCTTTGGGGGTCGGGGCCGTGGGGAGACCCAGTACTTC. This sequence joins TRBV5-6 and TRBJ2-5, with D perhaps given as TRBD1 or TRBD2 (5 bases each). The CDR3 totals 16 residues. From germline, CDR1 is SGHDT and CDR2 YYEEEE. Trimming took 2 bases from V and 5 from J, leaving 19 bases between them.

This clone was seen only a few times. V gene TRBV7-6 combines with J gene TRBJ2-1; weak D call: TRBD2 (7 bases). The CDR3 consists of 13 residues. The V gene's germline CDR1 is SGHVS and CDR2 FNYEAQ. V was shortened by 0 bases and J by 11 bases, with 11 bases between the two germline ends. CDR3: CASSLARGGKQFF. CDR3 in DNA: TGTGCCAGCAGCTTAGCGAGGGGGGGTAAGCAGTTCTTC.

The rearrangement links TRBV29-1 to TRBJ1-1; no clear D gene. This CDR3 has 14 amino acids. Trimming removed 4 bases at V and 3 bases at J, with 15 bases between. Per the germline V gene, CDR1 is SQVTM and CDR2 is ANQGSEA. The CDR3 DNA follows: TGCAGCGTTGGGTCGGCCAGTCGCTACACTGAAGCTTTCTTT. It yields the protein CSVGSASRYTEAFF.

The chain joins TRBV30 to TRBJ1-1; no firm D call. The CDR3 length is 12 residues. Germline V lookup: CDR1 GTSNPN, CDR2 SVGIG (reference sequence). V lost 4 bases and J 0 bases, leaving 6 bases between the germline ends. CDR3 amino acids: CAWIPVNTEAFF. As DNA, the CDR3 is TGTGCCTGGATCCCAGTGAACACTGAAGCTTTCTTT.

This clone was counted a few times. The chain links TRBV29-1 to TRBJ2-2; D perhaps matches TRBD1 (5 bases). Trimming removed 0 bases from V and 6 bases from J, with 11 bases in between. The CDR3 length is 14 residues. Looked up from germline, CDR1 is SQVTM and CDR2 is ANQGSEA. The CDR3 region is CSVEEGRASGELFF. The DNA of the CDR3 is TGCAGCGTTGAAGAGGGCAGGGCTTCCGGGGAGCTGTTTTTT.

This rearrangement joins TRBV27 to TRBJ1-5; the D is unclear. Germline V lookup: CDR1 MNHEY, CDR2 SMNVEV (reference sequence). CDR3 length: 14 amino acids. V lost 6 bases to trimming and J lost 7 bases, with 16 bases between them. The CDR3 coding sequence is TGTGCCAGCAGCTGGGATTCTGTCAGCCAGCCCCAGCATTTT. The encoded protein is CASSWDSVSQPQHF.

The chain employs TRBV29-1 and TRBJ2-2; TRBD1 or TRBD2 may be the D gene (5 bases each). CDR3 length equals 15 residues. Germline V CDR1 and CDR2: SQVTM, ANQGSEA. With 3 bases removed from V and 1 base from J, the gap between germline ends came to 12 bases. This CDR3 reads CSVEESGRNTGELFF. The DNA for the CDR3 is TGCAGCGTTGAGGAATCGGGGCGGAACACCGGGGAGCTGTTTTTT.

This clone was detected a few times. The V gene is TRBV27, the J gene TRBJ1-2; 10 bases agree with TRBD1. With V trimmed by 3 bases and J by 7 bases, 5 bases remained unmatched. The germline gives CDR1 MNHEY, CDR2 SMNVEV (reference sequence). The CDR3 contains 14 residues. The CDR3 region is CASSFGTGVGGYTF. CDR3 DNA sequence: TGTGCCAGCAGTTTTGGGACAGGGGTAGGTGGCTACACCTTC.

The rearrangement joins TRBV4-3 to TRBJ2-3, with D perhaps TRBD1 (6 bases). The CDR3 extends over 16 amino acids. V lost 3 bases, J lost 5 bases, and 18 bases lay in between. Germline CDR1 is LGHNA and CDR2 is YSLEER. The chain's CDR3 is CASSQELRGSLDTQYF. For the CDR3, the DNA is TGCGCCAGCAGCCAGGAGCTCAGGGGAAGTCTAGATACGCAGTATTTT.

This chain joins TRBV11-2 and TRBJ2-5; TRBD1 matches 8 bases. The CDR3 totals 16 residues. With 1 base clipped from V and 4 bases from J, the junction kept 8 bases outside the gene matches. Germline CDR1 and CDR2: SGHAT and FQNNGV. The CDR3 loop reads CASSLGAGGVGETQYF. CDR3 bases: TGTGCCAGCAGCTTAGGGGCAGGGGGCGTGGGAGAGACCCAGTACTTC.

The chain combines TRBV13 with TRBJ2-1, with D possibly matching TRBD2 (5 bases). Trimming stripped 4 bases from V and 4 bases from J, with 23 bases between. From germline, CDR1 is PRHDT and CDR2 FYEKMQ (reference sequence). The CDR3 is 18 residues long. The DNA for the CDR3 is TGTGCCAGCAGCTCTCGCGCTAGCCCAGAATTACAATACAATGAGCAGTTCTTC. It encodes CASSSRASPELQYNEQFF.